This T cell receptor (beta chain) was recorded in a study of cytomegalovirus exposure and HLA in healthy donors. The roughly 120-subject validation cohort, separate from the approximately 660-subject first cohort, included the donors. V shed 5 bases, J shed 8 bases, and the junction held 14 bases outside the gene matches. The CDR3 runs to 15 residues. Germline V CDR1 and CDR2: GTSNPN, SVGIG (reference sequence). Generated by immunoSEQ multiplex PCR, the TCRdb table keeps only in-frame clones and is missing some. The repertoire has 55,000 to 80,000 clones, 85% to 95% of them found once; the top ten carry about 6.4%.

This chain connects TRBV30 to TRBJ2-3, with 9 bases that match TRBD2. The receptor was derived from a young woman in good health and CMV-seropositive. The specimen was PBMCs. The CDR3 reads CAWDLRAGGPGTQYF. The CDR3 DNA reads TGTGCCTGGGACCTACGGGCGGGAGGGCCCGGTACGCAGTATTTT.